The rows below give T cell receptor beta chains drawn from one sample of a study of metastatic and nonmetastatic thyroid tumors. Using MiXCR, TCRdb re-called clones from the PCR reads. The profile shows 20,000 to 25,000 clones, approximately 20% of them singletons. Sequencing used adjacent normal tissue. These TCRs come from a female donor with papillary thyroid cancer or a benign thyroid nodule (not recorded which). Some clones in this sample may be carry-over from other donors' samples. CDR3s include the opening cysteine and the closing phenylalanine or tryptophan. The order of the fields is CDR3 protein, CDR3 DNA, V gene, J gene, D gene, clone size. The D gene is left open where the match is weak. Where a row states a size, it is once, few, many or the class of an expanded clone; other rows omit it.

CDR3: CASSSHGSGGSVGEQYF
DNA: TGTGCCAGCAGCTCCCATGGGTCTGGCGGGAGCGTCGGCGAGCAGTACTTC
V: TRBV7-3
J: TRBJ2-7
D: TRBD2
size: many

CDR3: CSASPLQDRNQPQHF
DNA: TGCAGTGCTTCCCCCCTCCAGGACCGCAATCAGCCCCAGCATTTT
V: TRBV20-1
J: TRBJ1-5
D: -
size: many

CDR3: CASSLSYVVSKGAESSF
DNA: TGTGCCAGCAGTTTATCTTACGTGGTCTCGAAAGGGGCTGAATCTTCCTTT
V: TRBV27
J: TRBJ1-1
D: -
size: -

CDR3: CASSYSLDLGMKEQYF
DNA: TGTGCCAGCAGTTACTCGTTGGACTTAGGCATGAAAGAGCAGTACTTC
V: TRBV6-2/TRBV6-3
J: TRBJ2-7
D: -
size: -

CDR3: CSARTRGSAYEQYF
DNA: TGCAGTGCGAGGACTAGAGGGAGTGCCTACGAGCAGTACTTC
V: TRBV20-1
J: TRBJ2-7
D: TRBD2
size: -

CDR3: CSASGDLYNEQFF
DNA: TGCAGTGCTAGCGGGGATCTTTACAATGAGCAGTTCTTC
V: TRBV20-1
J: TRBJ2-1
D: -
size: -

CDR3: CSASLSGSYEQYF
DNA: TGCAGTGCTAGTTTATCAGGGTCCTACGAGCAGTACTTC
V: TRBV20-1
J: TRBJ2-7
D: -
size: medium-sized

CDR3: CASSLARADRGGNTIYF
DNA: TGTGCCAGCAGCTTAGCCCGCGCTGACAGGGGAGGAAACACCATATATTTT
V: TRBV11-1
J: TRBJ1-3
D: TRBD1
size: many

CDR3: CASMAPGSEQYF
DNA: TGCGCCAGCATGGCCCCTGGGAGCGAGCAGTACTTC
V: TRBV5-1
J: TRBJ2-7
D: -
size: -

CDR3: CATSREADTQYF
DNA: TGTGCCACCAGCAGAGAGGCAGATACGCAGTATTTT
V: TRBV15
J: TRBJ2-3
D: -
size: many

CDR3: CSARGWGNEQFF
DNA: TGCAGTGCTAGGGGGTGGGGGAATGAGCAGTTCTTC
V: TRBV20-1
J: TRBJ2-1
D: -
size: -

CDR3: CASSDGPVGHQRETQYF
DNA: TGTGCCAGCAGTGACGGCCCCGTGGGGCATCAGCGTGAGACCCAGTACTTC
V: TRBV6-1
J: TRBJ2-5
D: -
size: few

CDR3: CASSYSGTGGEQYF
DNA: TGTGCCAGCAGTTACTCGGGGACAGGGGGCGAGCAGTACTTC
V: TRBV6-2/TRBV6-3
J: TRBJ2-7
D: TRBD1
size: medium-sized

CDR3: CATSRVTGISYNSPLHF
DNA: TGTGCCACCAGCAGAGTTACAGGGATCTCCTATAATTCACCCCTCCACTTT
V: TRBV15
J: TRBJ1-6
D: -
size: many

CDR3: CSAPLAGASDTQYF
DNA: TGCAGTGCTCCCCTAGCGGGAGCTTCAGATACGCAGTATTTT
V: TRBV20-1
J: TRBJ2-3
D: TRBD2
size: many

CDR3: CASTSTGGKDYGYTF
DNA: TGTGCCAGCACCTCGACAGGGGGAAAGGACTATGGCTACACCTTC
V: TRBV6-1
J: TRBJ1-2
D: TRBD1
size: few

CDR3: CASSYSAGAGYEQYF
DNA: TGTGCCAGCAGCTACTCAGCGGGAGCGGGCTACGAGCAGTACTTC
V: TRBV5-7
J: TRBJ2-7
D: TRBD2
size: -

CDR3: CASSESGQGGQPQHF
DNA: TGTGCCAGCAGTGAATCGGGACAGGGAGGGCAGCCCCAGCATTTT
V: TRBV2
J: TRBJ1-5
D: TRBD1
size: many

CDR3: CASSYLVRGTPSGIRPQHF
DNA: TGTGCCAGCAGTTACCTCGTAAGGGGGACCCCATCAGGCATCAGGCCCCAGCATTTT
V: TRBV6-6
J: TRBJ1-5
D: -
size: many

CDR3: CASSHGVATSYEQYF
DNA: TGCGCCAGCAGCCATGGCGTCGCAACCTCCTACGAGCAGTACTTC
V: TRBV4-1
J: TRBJ2-7
D: -
size: -

CDR3: CASSFDDRSYNEQFF
DNA: TGTGCCAGCAGCTTTGACGACAGATCCTACAATGAGCAGTTCTTC
V: TRBV7-9
J: TRBJ2-1
D: -
size: many

CDR3: CASSIGGQGGNQPQHF
DNA: TGTGCCAGTAGTATAGGTGGACAGGGTGGCAATCAGCCCCAGCATTTT
V: TRBV19
J: TRBJ1-5
D: TRBD1
size: many

CDR3: CASSGLSGGAPGNTIYF
DNA: TGTGCCAGCAGCGGCCTTTCGGGTGGCGCGCCTGGAAACACCATATATTTT
V: TRBV9
J: TRBJ1-3
D: -
size: many